Presented here are 30 T cell receptor delta chains from one specimen sequenced in a study of Vδ1+ human thymocytes. Sequences come from RNA converted to cDNA by reverse transcription. Multiplex PCR used pooled V-gene forward primers and a constant-region reverse primer to amplify CDR3s. TCRdb repeated clone calling on the multiplex PCR reads with CATT. The repertoire includes roughly 56,000 delta-chain clones, roughly 16% of them detected once, and 0.3% to 0.5% sits in the top ten. Antigens of these TCRs are unknown. Findings and limits, study-wide: Thymic TRG and TRD repertoires appeared highly polyclonal, with Gaussian CDR3 length distributions.

What was sequenced was Vdelta1+ gamma-delta thymocytes from the thymus. Indicated subset: FACS-sorted CD3+ TCRalphabeta- TCRVdelta1+ TCRVdelta2- thymocytes. The receptors were gathered from a girl under three years old who had congenital heart surgery.

This chain connects TRDV1 to TRDJ1; the D gene is possibly TRDD3 (5 bases). CDR3 length: 14 residues. V shed 5 bases and J shed 5 bases, with 15 bases lying between them. Germline V CDR1 and CDR2: TSWWSYY, QGS. CDR3 sequence: CALGNGMMGDKLIF. In nucleotides, the CDR3 is TGTGCTCTTGGGAACGGAATGATGGGGGATAAACTCATCTTT.

The chain links TRDV1 to TRDJ1; 9 bases are a match to TRDD3. CDR1 is TSWWSYY and CDR2 is QGS in the germline V gene. The CDR3 has 17 residues. Losses at the gene ends were 8 bases for V and 0 bases for J; bases not matched to a gene: 13. The CDR3 DNA follows: TGTGCTCTTACCGAGATGGGGGATAAGAGGTACACCGATAAACTCATCTTT. Protein product: CALTEMGDKRYTDKLIF.

The chain recombines TRDV1 with TRDJ1; 8 nucleotides align to TRDD3. The CDR3 totals 19 residues. The ends lost 0 bases at V and 2 bases at J; junction bases unmatched: 14. Germline CDR1 is TSWWSYY and CDR2 is QGS. The CDR3, as DNA: TGTGCTCTTGGGGAACTGGGGCTGTTTGGGGGATTTATGACCGATAAACTCATCTTT. It specifies CALGELGLFGGFMTDKLIF.

This clone was seen a few times. The V gene is TRDV1, the J gene TRDJ1; TRDD2 matches at 9 bases. The V segment lost 2 bases and the J segment 0 bases; nucleotides outside the gene matches: 16. The germline V gene has CDR1 TSWWSYY and CDR2 QGS. The CDR3 contains 20 residues. CDR3 sequence: CALGETFLQGSATYTDKLIF. CDR3 coding DNA: TGTGCTCTTGGGGAAACCTTCCTACAAGGGTCCGCGACTTACACCGATAAACTCATCTTT.

In its sample, this clone was seen a few times. The rearrangement joins TRDV3 to TRDJ1; D possibly corresponds to TRDD3 (10 bases). V gave up 3 bases and J gave up 0 bases, with 26 bases separating them. The CDR3 covers 18 residues. CDR1 is TVYSNPD, CDR2 GDNSRS, per germline (reference sequence). In nucleotides, the CDR3 is TGTGCCTTCCTTCCTACGTGGGGGATACCCTCGTACACCGATAAACTCATCTTT. This sequence encodes CAFLPTWGIPSYTDKLIF. The variable domain in full, completed from reference TRDV3 and TRDJ1, reads CDKVTQSSPDQTVASGSEVVLLCTYDTVYSNPDLFWYRIRPDYSFQFVFYGDNSRSEGADFTQGRFSVKHILTQKAFHLVISPVRTEDSATYYCAFLPTWGIPSYTDKLIFGKGTRVTVEP.

Notes on this clone: The junction departs from the called germline gene at one end, perhaps through a read error. The same CDR3 can be traced to other DNA sequences in this sample. The gene calls are TRAV29/DV5 and TRDJ1; TRDD3 is a possible D gene (6 bases). There are 16 residues in the CDR3. Per the germline V gene, CDR1 is NSMFDY and CDR2 is ISSIKDK. The DNA of the CDR3 is TGTGCCGCAATGCTTGATGTACTGGGCAACACCGATAAACTTATCTTT. This encodes CAAMLDVLGNTDKLIF.

The V call is TRDV1, the J call TRDJ1, with TRDD3 identical over 11 bases. After removal of 5 bases from V and 0 bases from J, the junction contained 23 bases not matched to a gene. CDR3 length: 22 amino acids. Germline-derived CDR1 and CDR2 are TSWWSYY and QGS. For the CDR3, the DNA is TGTGCTCTTGGGCTACCTAGGAACCCCCTGGGGGATACATACTCTGACACCGATAAACTCATCTTT. This translates into CALGLPRNPLGDTYSDTDKLIF.

This rearrangement joins TRDV2 to TRDJ1; maybe TRDD3 (6 bases). The germline V gene has CDR1 GEAIGNYY and CDR2 EKD. V lost 0 bases to trimming and J lost 9 bases, with 31 bases between them. The CDR3 runs to 19 residues. CDR3 DNA sequence: TGTGCCTGTGACACCCCCCGCCCTGGGGCCTGTTACCTCCCCCTAGAACTCATCTTT. It is translated as CACDTPRPGACYLPLELIF.

As concerns this clone: A much bigger clone sits one base away, suggesting this may be a read error. V gene TRDV2 combines with J gene TRDJ1, with TRDD3 matching over 8 bases. CDR1 and CDR2 (germline): GEAIGNYY, EKD. The CDR3 loop spans 15 amino acids. J lost 3 bases, V lost 6 bases, and 11 bases had no gene match. As DNA, the CDR3 is TGTGCCTGTTGCCCTGGGGGACACTACCCCGATAAACTCATCTTT. Translation: CACCPGGHYPDKLIF.

The chain carries TRDV1 and TRDJ1; 9 nucleotides agree with TRDD2. The CDR3 is 23 amino acids. Trimming took 3 bases from V and 2 from J; bases not matched to a gene: 28. Germline-derived CDR1 and CDR2 are TSWWSYY and QGS. CDR3 DNA: TGTGCTCTTGGGGATCTCCCCCCTTCCTACCATTTAGGGGATATTGGTAGGACCGATAAACTCATCTTT. Protein: CALGDLPPSYHLGDIGRTDKLIF.

This clone has more than one count but fewer than ten. This chain links TRDV1 with TRDJ1; D gene unclear. Trimming pared 0 bases from V and 4 bases from J, leaving 15 bases between. Germline CDR1 reads TSWWSYY; CDR2 reads QGS. The CDR3 covers 16 residues. The DNA for the CDR3 is TGTGCTCTTGGGGAACTCATCGGGCTACGCCTCGATAAACTCATCTTT. It yields the protein CALGELIGLRLDKLIF.

The rearrangement links TRDV1 to TRDJ1; TRDD3 matches at 7 bases. The CDR3 is made up of 20 amino acids. V lost 7 bases and J lost 0; bases outside the gene matches: 23. CDR1 and CDR2 (germline): TSWWSYY, QGS. The CDR3 loop is CALARGSRTTGARYTDKLIF. The CDR3 DNA is TGTGCTCTTGCAAGAGGATCCCGAACTACTGGGGCCCGGTACACCGATAAACTCATCTTT.

To note about this clone: Other DNA sequences in this sample translate to the same CDR3. The J gene is TRDJ1, the V gene TRDV1, with a tentative D call TRDD2 (6 bases). Trimming removed 5 bases from V and 0 bases from J, with 25 bases in between. The germline V gene encodes CDR1 TSWWSYY and CDR2 QGS. This CDR3 contains 19 residues. The CDR3 spells CALGKGAFPVLVYTDKLIF. The CDR3 DNA follows: TGTGCTCTTGGGAAGGGAGCCTTCCCTGTGCTGGTGTACACCGATAAACTCATCTTT.

The chain combines TRDV1 with TRDJ1; 9 bases agree with TRDD2. The CDR3 covers 17 residues. V was pared by 8 bases and J by 1 base, with 14 bases of the junction left unmatched. The germline gives CDR1 TSWWSYY, CDR2 QGS. This CDR3 reads CALLPSYGPRSTDKLIF. For the CDR3, the DNA is TGTGCTCTTCTGCCTTCCTACGGCCCCCGGTCCACCGATAAACTCATCTTT.

This clone was seen a handful of times. The genes are TRDV2 and TRDJ1; D may be TRDD3 (5 bases). The V gene lost 0 bases and the J gene lost 10 bases, with 11 bases spanning the gap. This CDR3 has 12 residues. Germline CDR1 reads GEAIGNYY; CDR2 reads EKD. CDR3 in DNA: TGTGCCTGTGACACCAAGGGGAGTCCACTCATCTTT. The encoded protein is CACDTKGSPLIF.

This clone was counted only a few times. V usage is TRDV1 and J usage is TRDJ1; no reliable D call. V was clipped by 6 bases and J by 7 bases, with 27 bases between them. The CDR3 is 17 amino acids. From germline, CDR1 is TSWWSYY and CDR2 QGS. CDR3 loop: CALGFVFRVIPNTKLIF. The DNA for the CDR3 is TGTGCTCTTGGTTTCGTTTTTCGCGTTATACCCAACACTAAACTCATCTTT.

The gene calls are TRDV1 and TRDJ1, with 8 positions matching TRDD3. CDR3 length: 15 residues. Germline-derived CDR1 and CDR2 are TSWWSYY and QGS. V dropped 4 bases and J dropped 2; count of bases not matched to a gene: 6. This CDR3 is CALGAGGDRTDKLIF. The CDR3 nucleotides are TGTGCTCTTGGGGCTGGGGGAGACCGAACCGATAAACTCATCTTT.

V gene TRDV1 combines with J gene TRDJ1, with 7 bases aligning to TRDD3. The germline CDR1 and CDR2 sequences are TSWWSYY and QGS. V lost 1 base and J lost 8; bases outside the gene matches: 16. This CDR3 spans 17 amino acids. The CDR3 sequence is CALGERLYPTGEGKLIF. The CDR3 nucleotides read TGTGCTCTTGGGGAACGGCTATACCCCACTGGGGAGGGAAAACTCATCTTT.

This clone was detected only a few times. The V gene is TRDV1, the J gene TRDJ1, with D possibly being TRDD3 (8 bases). This CDR3 region has 17 residues. Germline loops: CDR1 TSWWSYY, CDR2 QGS. The V and J ends lost 4 bases and 0 bases respectively, with 18 bases between them. Written as DNA, the CDR3 is TGTGCTCTTGGGGTGGCCTTCCTGGGGGAGTACACCGATAAACTCATCTTT. Translating it yields CALGVAFLGEYTDKLIF.

This clone was detected a few times. V gene TRDV1 combines with J gene TRDJ1; D is possibly TRDD2 (8 bases). Per the germline V gene, CDR1 is TSWWSYY and CDR2 is QGS. The ends were cut back, 0 bases at V and 10 bases at J, with 36 bases in the middle. The CDR3 contains 21 residues. DNA for the CDR3: TGTGCTCTTGGGGAACTTGGATCCAACTTCCTACGTCTGAGGGATACCGGGAGACTCATCTTT. This encodes CALGELGSNFLRLRDTGRLIF.

The chain carries TRDV1 and TRDJ2; 12 bases are a match to TRDD3. Germline CDR1 is TSWWSYY and CDR2 is QGS. CDR3 length equals 21 residues. The V and J ends lost 6 bases and 6 bases, in that order; junction bases with no gene match: 23. The CDR3 DNA is TGTGCTCTTGGACCAAATTCCCGATCCGTCCCTACTGGGGGATACTCAGCACAACTCTTCTTT. The encoded protein is CALGPNSRSVPTGGYSAQLFF.

The chain recombines TRDV1 with TRDJ1, with 7 bases identical to TRDD2. The CDR3 contains 19 residues. CDR1 is TSWWSYY, CDR2 QGS, per germline. V gave up 2 bases and J gave up 6 bases; unmatched junction bases: 21. CDR3 residues: CALGECPSPSFLGAYKLIF. CDR3 coding DNA: TGTGCTCTTGGGGAATGCCCGTCTCCGTCCTTCCTTGGGGCCTATAAACTCATCTTT.

As for this clone: This could be a read error, since a much larger clone is one nucleotide away. The J gene is TRDJ1, the V gene TRDV2; D possibly corresponds to TRDD2 (5 bases). Trimming cost V 3 bases and J 0 bases, with 28 bases left between them. Germline values: CDR1 GEAIGNYY, CDR2 EKD. The CDR3 loop spans 20 amino acids. The CDR3 region has the DNA TGTGCCTGTGACGCCTCTTCCATCCTGGTCTGGCCGGGGTACACCGATAAACTCATCTTT. This translates into CACDASSILVWPGYTDKLIF.

Of note for this clone: The same CDR3 is also encoded by other DNA sequences in this sample. This rearrangement joins TRDV1 to TRDJ1; D is unclear. V lost 0 bases and J 5 bases, leaving 16 bases between the germline ends. The CDR3 loop spans 16 amino acids. Germline loops: CDR1 TSWWSYY, CDR2 QGS. The CDR3 reads CALGELLRLDRDKLIF. In DNA, the CDR3 is TGTGCTCTTGGGGAACTTTTACGCCTAGATAGGGATAAACTCATCTTT.

This clone was detected a few times. The chain carries TRDV1 and TRDJ1, with TRDD3 matching 10 bases. The germline CDR1 and CDR2 sequences are TSWWSYY and QGS. The CDR3 covers 20 residues. Losses at the gene ends were 0 bases for V and 2 bases for J; bases not matched to a gene: 15. CDR3 in amino acids: CALGELPTFRLGDFTDKLIF. CDR3 nucleotides: TGTGCTCTTGGGGAACTTCCTACCTTCCGACTGGGGGATTTTACCGATAAACTCATCTTT.

J is TRDJ1 and V is TRDV1; 10 nucleotides align to TRDD3. This CDR3 comprises 18 residues. V lost 5 bases and J lost 1; bases outside the gene matches: 13. Per the germline V gene, CDR1 is TSWWSYY and CDR2 is QGS. The CDR3 loop reads CALGSHSGGYRVTDKLIF. For the CDR3, the DNA is TGTGCTCTTGGGAGCCACTCTGGGGGATATAGGGTCACCGATAAACTCATCTTT.

This clone came up many times. Additional DNA sequences in this sample encode the identical CDR3. This chain connects TRAV29/DV5 to TRDJ1; TRDD3 agrees at 8 bases. The CDR3 totals 19 residues. V lost 3 bases and J lost 0; bases outside the gene matches: 19. Germline-derived CDR1 and CDR2 are NSMFDY and ISSIKDK. For the CDR3, the DNA is TGTGCAGCAATCGGGGGACTACGCTGGGGGAGAAAGAACACCGATAAACTCATCTTT. Residues: CAAIGGLRWGRKNTDKLIF. The complete variable domain, with remaining parts taken from reference TRAV29/DV5 and TRDJ1, reads DQQVKQNSPSLSVQEGRISILNCDYTNSMFDYFLWYKKYPAEGPTFLISISSIKDKNEDGRFTVFLNKSAKHLSLHIVPSQPGDSAVYFCAAIGGLRWGRKNTDKLIFGKGTRVTVEP.

This clone was recorded at least ten times. This chain links TRDV2 with TRDJ3, with TRDD3 matching over 10 bases. From germline, CDR1 is GEAIGNYY and CDR2 EKD. The CDR3 spans 18 residues. Unmatched junction bases numbered 7, after V lost 0 bases and J lost 6 bases. CDR3 sequence (DNA): TGTGCCTGTGACACCTCGGTGGGGGATACCAAGGACACCCGACAGATGTTTTTC. This sequence encodes CACDTSVGDTKDTRQMFF.

This clone was recorded a few times. This chain joins TRDV1 and TRDJ1; D is undetermined. The V gene lost 1 base and the J gene lost 3 bases, with 18 bases spanning the gap. Germline values: CDR1 TSWWSYY, CDR2 QGS. The CDR3 length is 17 residues. The CDR3: CALGERTLVSDADKLIF. As DNA, the CDR3 is TGTGCTCTTGGGGAACGGACCCTTGTTTCAGACGCCGATAAACTCATCTTT.

The rearrangement joins TRDV1 to TRDJ1; TRDD3 agrees at 7 bases. From germline, CDR1 is TSWWSYY and CDR2 QGS. CDR3 size: 19 residues. The V and J ends lost 4 bases and 0 bases, in that order; junction bases with no gene match: 17. CDR3 sequence (DNA): TGTGCTCTTGGGGCGTTATCTCTTACTGGGGTCTCGTACACCGATAAACTCATCTTT. It encodes CALGALSLTGVSYTDKLIF.